This TCR beta chain was identified during a study of immune characterization of retroperitoneal liposarcoma. One entry per CDR3 protein results from TCRdb running MiXCR on the PCR reads. The sample gives some 10,000 distinct CDR3 sequences, about a quarter of which show up once; about 8% is in the top ten. The source material was tumor tissue. The TCR was taken from a female donor with retroperitoneal liposarcoma.

The CDR3 protein is CASSLGFALSTDTQYF. Written as DNA, the CDR3 is TGTGCCAGCAGCTTAGGGTTCGCGCTAAGCACAGATACGCAGTATTTT. The chain has TRBV7-6 and TRBJ2-3; D not resolved. The length of the CDR3 is 16 residues. Germline CDR1 reads SGHVS; CDR2 reads FNYEAQ. Trimming shortened V by 1 base and J by 0 bases, and 11 bases separated the two germline ends.